This T cell receptor beta chain comes out of a study of OX40 agonist ivuxolimab in advanced cancers. About this clone itself: No antigen is known for it.

A history of autoimmune disease or systemic immunosuppression excluded patients. Whole-study results and caveats: On average, CD8+ T cells had more expanded clones than CD4+. Clonal expansion was seen in CD4+ and CD8+ blood T cells by week 6 at 0.1 to 3.0 mg/kg. Also showing low normalized T-cell clonal expansion were some of the nonresponders.

The table came from immunoSEQ multiplex PCR; TCRdb's copy has only in-frame clones and leaves some out. Of fewer than 65,000 clones in the sample, 90% were seen once. Trimming removed 5 bases from V and 6 bases from J, with 17 bases in between. The CDR3 totals 15 residues. Germline V gene data show CDR1 as MNHEY and CDR2 as SMNVEV (reference sequence). The origin of this receptor is an adult with an advanced solid tumor such as melanoma, head and neck, liver or kidney cancer. The sequences come from CD4+ or CD8+ T cells sorted from blood, collected in a trial of the OX40 agonist ivuxolimab. The chain combines TRBV27 with TRBJ1-5; D unclear. CDR3 sequence (DNA): TGTGCCAGCAGTGAACGGCCCATTTCGGGTCAGCCCCAGCATTTT. Its translation is CASSERPISGQPQHF.